The 29 T cell receptor beta chains below come from one sample, sequenced in a study of blood T cell repertoires in COVID-19. Libraries were prepared by immunoSEQ multiplex PCR; TCRdb keeps only in-frame clonotypes and omits some of them. The sample yields about 74,000 clones, nearly 90% seen once. What was sequenced was peripheral blood. All receptors come from a man between 65 and 85 years old with active or convalescent COVID-19.

A note on this clone: This same CDR3 is encoded by further DNA sequences in the sample. The V gene is TRBV19, the J gene TRBJ2-7; 9 nucleotides align to TRBD1. Losses at the gene ends were 3 bases for V and 4 bases for J; bases not matched to a gene: 4. The germline CDR1 and CDR2 sequences are LNHDA and SQIVND (reference sequence). The length of the CDR3 is 14 residues. Here the CDR3 reads CASSIRDRDYEQYF. For the CDR3, the DNA is TGTGCCAGTAGTATCCGGGACAGGGATTACGAGCAGTACTTC.

The chain employs TRBV6-5 and TRBJ1-3; 8 nucleotides match TRBD1. J lost 5 bases, V lost 6 bases, and 3 bases had no gene match. Germline CDR1 and CDR2: MNHEY and SVGAGI. There are 13 residues in the CDR3. CDR3 sequence (DNA): TGTGCCAGCAGCCCAGGGGGCAGAAACACCATATATTTT. Translating it yields CASSPGGRNTIYF.

The rearrangement uses TRBV11-3 and TRBJ2-2; unclear D gene. The V gene lost 5 bases and the J gene lost 2 bases, with 3 bases spanning the gap. The CDR3 is made up of 12 amino acids. The germline CDR1 and CDR2 sequences are SGHNT and YENEEA. The CDR3 nucleotides read TGTGCCAGCAGCCTAAACACCGGGGAGCTGTTTTTT. Translating gives CASSLNTGELFF.

The chain employs TRBV7-2 and TRBJ2-5, with TRBD2 matching over 7 bases. The CDR3 spans 17 residues. CDR1 is SGHTA, CDR2 FQGNSA, per germline. The V and J ends lost 5 bases and 2 bases, in that order; junction bases with no gene match: 14. The CDR3 sequence is CASSTAGVGRTQETQYF. CDR3 coding DNA: TGTGCCAGCAGCACCGCGGGGGTTGGCCGAACACAAGAGACCCAGTACTTC.

This sequence joins TRBV18 and TRBJ1-2; no definite D call. The CDR3 sequence is 14 residues long. Germline CDR1 and CDR2: KGHSH and LQKENI. Trimming removed 2 bases from V and 5 bases from J, with 12 bases in between. CDR3 protein: CASSPEGSLYGYTF. CDR3 nucleotide sequence: TGTGCCAGCTCACCAGAGGGAAGCTTATATGGCTACACCTTC. Complete variable domain (other parts from reference TRBV18 and TRBJ1-2): NAGVMQNPRHLVRRRGQEARLRCSPMKGHSHVYWYRQLPEEGLKFMVYLQKENIIDESGMPKERFSAEFPKEGPSILRIQQVVRGDSAAYFCASSPEGSLYGYTFGSGTRLTVV.

This clone came up a few times. V and J are TRBV18 and TRBJ1-5, with a tentative D call TRBD1 (6 bases). V gave up 4 bases and J gave up 5 bases, with 12 bases separating them. Germline CDR1 is KGHSH and CDR2 is LQKENI. This CDR3 is 14 amino acids long. DNA of the CDR3: TGTGCCAGCTCACAGGGGGGGGCATATCAGCCCCAGCATTTT. Translating gives CASSQGGAYQPQHF.

V and J are TRBV23-1 and TRBJ1-1, with D uncertain. TRBV23-1 qualifies as an ORF whose function is uncertain. The CDR3 extends over 9 amino acids. The V and J ends lost 8 bases and 11 bases respectively, with 9 bases between them. CDR3 region: CASPPGAFF. The CDR3, as DNA: TGCGCCAGCCCCCCGGGGGCTTTCTTT.

V gene TRBV6-1 combines with J gene TRBJ1-5; D may be TRBD1 (5 bases). V dropped 3 bases and J dropped 4 bases, with 10 bases sitting between them. The germline V gene encodes CDR1 MNHNS and CDR2 SASEGT. CDR3 length: 14 residues. CDR3: CASSESGPNQPQHF. CDR3 coding DNA: TGTGCCAGCAGTGAGTCAGGGCCGAATCAGCCCCAGCATTTT.

The rearrangement links TRBV6-5 to TRBJ1-2, with D perhaps TRBD1 (5 bases). Trimming took off 6 bases at V and 2 bases at J, with 10 bases between the two ends. The CDR3 is 13 amino acids. Germline CDR1 is MNHEY and CDR2 is SVGAGI. CDR3 protein: CASRRQINYGYTF. The CDR3, as DNA: TGTGCCAGCAGGAGACAGATCAACTATGGCTACACCTTC.

This clone has only one observation. The CDR3 coding sequence is TGCGCCAGCAGCCAAGTGGCGGGGACGGGTAATTCACCCCTCCACTTT. Protein: CASSQVAGTGNSPLHF. The chain has TRBV4-1 and TRBJ1-6; D is possibly TRBD1 (5 bases). Germline V gene data show CDR1 as MGHRA and CDR2 as YSYEKL. This CDR3 has 16 amino acids. V shed 1 base and J shed 6 bases, with 13 bases lying between them.

The chain uses TRBV6-5 and TRBJ2-2; 7 positions agree with TRBD1. Germline trimming cut 6 bases from V and 3 bases from J; bases unmatched to any gene: 7. Germline V gives CDR1 MNHEY, CDR2 SVGAGI. This CDR3 spans 15 amino acids. DNA for the CDR3: TGTGCCAGCAGCTACCGACAGGGTTACACCGGGGAGCTGTTTTTT. Translating it yields CASSYRQGYTGELFF.

The V and J genes are TRBV19 and TRBJ2-7; 7 bases agree with TRBD2. Germline V gene data show CDR1 as LNHDA and CDR2 as SQIVND (reference sequence). This CDR3 contains 16 residues. After removal of 8 bases from V and 4 bases from J, the junction contained 17 bases not matched to a gene. As DNA, the CDR3 is TGTGCCAGTTCACCCCTGGCAGGCGGGAGTCGGTACGAGCAGTACTTC. Its translation is CASSPLAGGSRYEQYF.

This sequence joins TRBV5-6 and TRBJ2-5; D is possibly TRBD1 (6 bases). Germline loops: CDR1 SGHDT, CDR2 YYEEEE. V shed 1 base and J shed 1 base, with 11 bases lying between them. The CDR3 has 15 amino acids. The CDR3 region is CASSLRGTSQETQYF. The CDR3 DNA is TGTGCCAGCAGCTTGAGGGGGACATCCCAAGAGACCCAGTACTTC.

This chain joins TRBV5-1 and TRBJ2-7; maybe TRBD1 (5 bases). This CDR3 is built from 14 residues. V lost 4 bases and J lost 3, with 14 bases in between. Looked up from germline, CDR1 is SGHRS and CDR2 is YFSETQ. The CDR3 loop reads CASSADNMIYEQYF. The CDR3 region has the DNA TGCGCCAGCAGCGCGGACAATATGATCTACGAGCAGTACTTC.

The V call is TRBV6-6, the J call TRBJ1-6; D unclear. Germline loops: CDR1 MNHNY, CDR2 SVGAGI (reference sequence). Trimming stripped 0 bases from V and 10 bases from J, with 7 bases between. The CDR3 sequence is 13 residues long. CDR3 residues: CASSYSPGSPLHF. The DNA for the CDR3 is TGTGCCAGCAGTTACTCGCCGGGGTCACCCCTCCACTTT.

The V gene is TRBV30, the J gene TRBJ1-5; the D gene is possibly TRBD1 (6 bases). V lost 3 bases and J lost 7, with 13 bases in between. The germline V gene has CDR1 GTSNPN and CDR2 SVGIG (reference sequence). The CDR3 has 13 residues. CDR3 residues: CAWSEAGDQPQHF. The CDR3 DNA follows: TGTGCCTGGAGCGAGGCAGGGGACCAGCCCCAGCATTTT.

The V and J genes are TRBV7-9 and TRBJ2-7; 9 positions agree with TRBD1. With 4 bases clipped from V and 4 bases from J, the junction kept 11 bases outside the gene matches. CDR3 length: 16 amino acids. Germline lookup yields CDR1 SEHNR and CDR2 FQNEAQ (reference sequence). CDR3 in amino acids: CASSSANRGRGYEQYF. DNA for the CDR3: TGTGCCAGCAGCTCAGCAAACAGGGGGCGAGGATACGAGCAGTACTTC.

This clone was detected once. This chain uses TRBV7-9 with TRBJ2-3; TRBD2 matches 13 bases. Germline CDR1 SEHNR, CDR2 FQNEAQ (reference sequence). V was clipped by 3 bases and J by 6 bases; unmatched bases: 12. This CDR3 region has 18 residues. The CDR3 region is CASSFRAGTSGMLDTQYF. The CDR3 nucleotides read TGTGCCAGCAGCTTCCGGGCCGGGACTAGCGGGATGTTGGATACGCAGTATTTT.

The chain couples TRBV6-5 to TRBJ1-4, with D uncertain. The CDR3 is made up of 14 amino acids. Germline-derived CDR1 and CDR2 are MNHEY and SVGAGI. Trimming shortened V by 6 bases and J by 10 bases, and 18 bases separated the two germline ends. Here the CDR3 DNA reads TGTGCCAGCAGGTCAGTTCCAACTGAGGGAAAACTGTTTTTT. Amino acid sequence: CASRSVPTEGKLFF.

The V gene is TRBV29-1, the J gene TRBJ1-2; TRBD1 matches 10 bases. Germline V lookup: CDR1 SQVTM, CDR2 ANQGSEA. CDR3 length: 16 residues. The CDR3 bases are TGCAGTCCTCCCCTGCGACAGGGGGCTGGTGTTTATGGCTACACCTTC. This gives the protein CSPPLRQGAGVYGYTF.

The chain employs TRBV6-1 and TRBJ2-7; 14 bases map to TRBD2. Per the germline V gene, CDR1 is MNHNS and CDR2 is SASEGT. J was trimmed by 0 bases and V by 3 bases; bases with no gene match: 10. This CDR3 region has 19 residues. In DNA, the CDR3 is TGTGCCAGCAGTGATACGGGACTAGCGGGAGCGGGAGGCTCCTACGAGCAGTACTTC. It codes for CASSDTGLAGAGGSYEQYF.

V gene TRBV29-1 combines with J gene TRBJ1-2, with 7 bases lining up with TRBD1. Germline V gene sequence: CDR1 SQVTM, CDR2 ANQGSEA. The V segment lost 6 bases and the J segment 5 bases; nucleotides outside the gene matches: 9. The CDR3 spans 13 residues. Here the CDR3 reads CSVTPPGGYGYTF. The CDR3 coding sequence is TGCAGCGTGACCCCCCCAGGGGGGTATGGCTACACCTTC.

V and J are TRBV18 and TRBJ1-5; D may be TRBD1 (5 bases). The CDR3 length is 14 residues. From germline, CDR1 is KGHSH and CDR2 LQKENI. V lost 6 bases to trimming and J lost 6 bases, with 15 bases between them. CDR3 nucleotide sequence: TGTGCCAGCTCCGCCGGGGGGGAGGGTCAGCCCCAGCATTTT. Protein product: CASSAGGEGQPQHF.

The V gene is TRBV10-1, the J gene TRBJ2-7; D is unclear. The CDR3 runs 15 residues. Trimming cost V 0 bases and J 7 bases, with 16 bases left between them. Per the germline V gene, CDR1 is WNHNN and CDR2 is SYGVQD (reference sequence). The CDR3 DNA reads TGCGCCAGCAGTGAGTCGAGGAGCTCCCTTAGGGAGCAGTACTTC. Translated, it gives CASSESRSSLREQYF.

This chain links TRBV5-1 with TRBJ1-1, with 9 positions matching TRBD1. Trimming removed 3 bases from V and 5 bases from J; junction bases left unmatched: 8. Germline loops: CDR1 SGHRS, CDR2 YFSETQ. The CDR3 covers 15 residues. The CDR3, as DNA: TGCGCCAGCAGCTCCGGAGGGACAGGGCAAACTGAAGCTTTCTTT. Protein: CASSSGGTGQTEAFF.

The chain links TRBV4-2 to TRBJ2-5; 9 bases are a match to TRBD2. The germline gives CDR1 LGHNA, CDR2 YNFKEQ. The length of the CDR3 is 18 residues. The ends lost 1 base at V and 1 base at J; junction bases unmatched: 10. The DNA for the CDR3 is TGTGCCAGCAGCCAAGCCCCGGGCAGCGGGGGGCTCCAAGAGACCCAGTACTTC. This codes for CASSQAPGSGGLQETQYF.

The chain is built from TRBV5-5 and TRBJ2-7; tentatively, D is TRBD1 (5 bases). CDR1 and CDR2 from the germline V gene are SGHKS and YYEKEE (reference sequence). The CDR3 has 15 residues. The ends were cut back, 4 bases at V and 3 bases at J, with 17 bases in the middle. CDR3 nucleotides: TGTGCCAGCAGCAGGGCCCAGGGTTTCAGCTACGAGCAGTACTTC. Residues: CASSRAQGFSYEQYF.

The chain is built from TRBV25-1 and TRBJ2-7, with 8 bases fitting TRBD1. V trimming: 8 bases; J trimming: 0 bases; junction bases outside the gene matches: 18. The germline V gene has CDR1 MGHDK and CDR2 SYGVNS. The CDR3 has 18 amino acids. CDR3 region: CASSPGGRGRTGSYEQYF. CDR3 in DNA: TGTGCCAGCTCTCCCGGTGGCAGGGGGCGGACAGGCTCCTACGAGCAGTACTTC.

V and J are TRBV5-1 and TRBJ1-1; possible D gene TRBD1, 6 bases. V shed 4 bases and J shed 11 bases, with 21 bases lying between them. The V gene's germline CDR1 is SGHRS and CDR2 YFSETQ. The CDR3 is 14 residues long. CDR3 nucleotides: TGCGCCAGCAGCCCACTAGACAGGCCCTCAGGGGCTTTCTTT. It codes for CASSPLDRPSGAFF.